The next 4 T cell receptor beta chains were all read from a single sample in a study of beta chain features in type 1 diabetes. Expressed TCRB transcripts got sequenced, as all isolated RNA was reverse transcribed. Data came from immunoSEQ multiplex PCR; TCRdb stores just in-frame clones and leaves some out. The sample carries under 250,000 clones, roughly an eighth recorded once. Sequencing was performed on naive CD4+ T cells from blood. These receptors originate from a woman aged 35 to 49 in good health.

In regard to this clone: At the DNA level, this CDR3 is encoded by other sequences in the same sample as well. This chain connects TRBV19 to TRBJ1-6; 7 nucleotides align to TRBD1. Germline lookup yields CDR1 LNHDA and CDR2 SQIVND (reference sequence). With V trimmed by 6 bases and J by 0 bases, 2 bases remained unmatched. The CDR3 totals 15 residues. CDR3 sequence reads: CASRTGSSYNSPLHF. CDR3 coding DNA: TGTGCCAGTAGGACAGGGAGCTCCTATAATTCACCCCTCCACTTT.

V usage is TRBV19 and J usage is TRBJ2-1, with TRBD1 identical over 8 bases. The length of the CDR3 is 13 residues. Per the germline V gene, CDR1 is LNHDA and CDR2 is SQIVND (reference sequence). The junction had 6 bases not matched to a gene; V was cut back by 8 bases and J by 6 bases. The CDR3 protein is CASGNRGINEQFF. Written as DNA, the CDR3 is TGTGCCAGTGGGAACAGGGGGATCAATGAGCAGTTCTTC.

V usage is TRBV6-1 and J usage is TRBJ1-1; D ambiguous. Germline V lookup: CDR1 MNHNS, CDR2 SASEGT. Trimming pared 4 bases from V and 1 base from J, leaving 10 bases between. CDR3 length: 14 residues. CDR3 sequence (DNA): TGTGCCAGCAGTGCCACTCTGTGGAACACTGAAGCTTTCTTT. Translation: CASSATLWNTEAFF.

CDR3 loop: CSARSSGNTIYF. As DNA, the CDR3 is TGCAGCGCTAGGAGCTCTGGAAACACCATATATTTT. V gene TRBV29-1 combines with J gene TRBJ1-3; D call uncertain. Germline values: CDR1 SQVTM, CDR2 ANQGSEA. The CDR3 length is 12 residues. V gave up 7 bases and J gave up 0 bases, with 7 bases separating them. Using reference TRBV29-1 and TRBJ1-3 for the parts outside the CDR3, the full variable domain is SAVISQKPSRDICQRGTSLTIQCQVDSQVTMMFWYRQQPGQSLTLIATANQGSEATYESGFVIDKFPISRPNLTFSTLTVSNMSPEDSSIYLCSARSSGNTIYFGEGSWLTVV.